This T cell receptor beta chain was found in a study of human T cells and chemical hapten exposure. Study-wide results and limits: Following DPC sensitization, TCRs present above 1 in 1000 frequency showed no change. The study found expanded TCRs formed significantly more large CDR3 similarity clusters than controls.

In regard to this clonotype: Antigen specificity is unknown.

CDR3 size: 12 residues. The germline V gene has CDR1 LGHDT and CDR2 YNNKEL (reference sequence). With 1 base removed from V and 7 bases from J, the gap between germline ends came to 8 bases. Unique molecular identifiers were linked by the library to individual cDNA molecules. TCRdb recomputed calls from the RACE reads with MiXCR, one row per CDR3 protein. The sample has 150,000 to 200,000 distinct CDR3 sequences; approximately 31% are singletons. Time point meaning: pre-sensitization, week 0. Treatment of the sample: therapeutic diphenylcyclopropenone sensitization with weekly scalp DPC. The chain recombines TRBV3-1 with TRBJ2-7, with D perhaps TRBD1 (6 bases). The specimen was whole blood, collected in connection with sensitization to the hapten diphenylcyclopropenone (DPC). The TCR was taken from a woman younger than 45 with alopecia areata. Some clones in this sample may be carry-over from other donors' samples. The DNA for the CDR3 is TGTGCCAGCAGCCAAGTGGGACAAGAGCAGTACTTC. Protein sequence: CASSQVGQEQYF.